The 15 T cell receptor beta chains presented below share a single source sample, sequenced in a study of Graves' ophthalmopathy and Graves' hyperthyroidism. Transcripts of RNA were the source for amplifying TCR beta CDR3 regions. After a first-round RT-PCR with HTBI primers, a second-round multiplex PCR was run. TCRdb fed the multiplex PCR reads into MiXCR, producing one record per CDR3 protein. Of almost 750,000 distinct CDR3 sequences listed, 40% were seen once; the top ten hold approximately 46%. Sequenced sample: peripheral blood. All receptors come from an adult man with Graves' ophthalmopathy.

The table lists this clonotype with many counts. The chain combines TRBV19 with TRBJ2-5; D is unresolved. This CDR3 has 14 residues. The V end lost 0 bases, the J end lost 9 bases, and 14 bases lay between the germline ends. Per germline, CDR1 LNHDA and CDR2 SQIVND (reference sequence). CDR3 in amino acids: CASSIDQQSRSQYF. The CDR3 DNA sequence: TGTGCCAGTAGTATAGATCAGCAGTCACGTTCCCAGTACTTC.

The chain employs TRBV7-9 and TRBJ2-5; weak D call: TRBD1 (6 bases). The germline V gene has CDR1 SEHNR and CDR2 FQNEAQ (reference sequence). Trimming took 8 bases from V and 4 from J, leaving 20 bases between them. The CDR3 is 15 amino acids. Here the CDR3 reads CASRSGSLGGETQYF. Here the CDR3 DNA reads TGTGCCAGCCGATCCGGGTCCTTAGGGGGAGAGACCCAGTACTTC.

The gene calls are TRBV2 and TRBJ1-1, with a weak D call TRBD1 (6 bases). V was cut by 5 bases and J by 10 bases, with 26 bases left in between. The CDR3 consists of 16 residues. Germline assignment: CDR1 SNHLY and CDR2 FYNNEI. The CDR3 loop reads CASSLSLSEPPTGAFF. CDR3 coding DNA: TGTGCCAGCAGTCTTAGTCTTTCAGAGCCACCGACAGGAGCTTTCTTT. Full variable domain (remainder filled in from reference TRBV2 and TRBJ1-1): EPEVTQTPSHQVTQMGQEVILRCVPISNHLYFYWYRQILGQKVEFLVSFYNNEISEKSEIFDDQFSVERPDGSNFTLKIRSTKLEDSAMYFCASSLSLSEPPTGAFFGQGTRLTVV.

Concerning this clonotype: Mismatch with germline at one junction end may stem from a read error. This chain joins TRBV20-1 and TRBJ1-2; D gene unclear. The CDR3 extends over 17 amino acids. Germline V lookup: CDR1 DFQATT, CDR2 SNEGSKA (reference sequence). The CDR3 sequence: CNARDLMVVSGSDGYTF. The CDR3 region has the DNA TGCAATGCTAGAGATCTCATGGTCGTTTCGGGCAGCGATGGCTACACCTTC.

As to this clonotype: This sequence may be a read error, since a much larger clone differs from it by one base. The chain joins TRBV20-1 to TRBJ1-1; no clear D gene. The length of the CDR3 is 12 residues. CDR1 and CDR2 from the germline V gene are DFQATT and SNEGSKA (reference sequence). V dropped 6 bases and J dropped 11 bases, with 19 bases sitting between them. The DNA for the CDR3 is TGCAGTGCCGAGCCCGTGGCCAACGAGGCTTTCTTT. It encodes CSAEPVANEAFF.

The CDR3 region has the DNA TGCAGCAGTTACGGGAGGGGTGGCTACACCTTC. Translated: CSSYGRGGYTF. The chain is built from TRBV29-1 and TRBJ1-2, with D possibly TRBD1 on 5 matching bases. CDR1 is SQVTM and CDR2 is ANQGSEA in the germline V gene. This CDR3 is built from 11 residues. Trimming shortened V by 8 bases and J by 7 bases, and 14 bases separated the two germline ends.

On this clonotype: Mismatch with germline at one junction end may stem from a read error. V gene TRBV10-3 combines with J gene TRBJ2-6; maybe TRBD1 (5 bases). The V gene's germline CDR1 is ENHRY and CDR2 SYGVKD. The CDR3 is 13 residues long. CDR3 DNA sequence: TGTGCCAGCACTTACTCTGGGGCCAACGTCCCGACTTTC. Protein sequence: CASTYSGANVPTF.

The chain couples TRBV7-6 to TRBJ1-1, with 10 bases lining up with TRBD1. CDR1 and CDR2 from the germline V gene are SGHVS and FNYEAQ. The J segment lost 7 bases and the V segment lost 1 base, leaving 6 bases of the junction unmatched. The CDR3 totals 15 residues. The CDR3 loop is CASSLEVGQGLEAFF. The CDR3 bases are TGTGCCAGCAGCTTAGAAGTGGGACAGGGGCTTGAAGCTTTCTTT.

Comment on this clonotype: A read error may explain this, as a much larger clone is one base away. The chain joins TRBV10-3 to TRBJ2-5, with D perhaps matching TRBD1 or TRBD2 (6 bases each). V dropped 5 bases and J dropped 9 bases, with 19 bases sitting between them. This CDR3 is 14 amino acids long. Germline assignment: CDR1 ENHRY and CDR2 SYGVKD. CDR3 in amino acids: CAISFEGGWEAQYF. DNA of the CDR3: TGTGCCATCAGTTTCGAGGGGGGCTGGGAGGCCCAGTACTTC.

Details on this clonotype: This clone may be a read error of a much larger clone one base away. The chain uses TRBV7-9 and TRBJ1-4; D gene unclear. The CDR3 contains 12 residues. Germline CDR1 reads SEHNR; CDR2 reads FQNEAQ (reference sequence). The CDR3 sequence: CASSLKTGKLLF. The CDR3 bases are TGTGCCAGCAGCTTGAAGACCGGAAAACTGCTTTTT.

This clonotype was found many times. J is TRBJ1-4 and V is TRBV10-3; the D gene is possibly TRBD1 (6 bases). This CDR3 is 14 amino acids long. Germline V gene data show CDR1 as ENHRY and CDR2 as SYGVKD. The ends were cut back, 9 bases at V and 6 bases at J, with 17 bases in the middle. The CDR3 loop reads CAISGHPWDEKLFF. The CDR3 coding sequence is TGTGCCATTTCGGGACACCCCTGGGATGAAAAACTGTTTTTT.

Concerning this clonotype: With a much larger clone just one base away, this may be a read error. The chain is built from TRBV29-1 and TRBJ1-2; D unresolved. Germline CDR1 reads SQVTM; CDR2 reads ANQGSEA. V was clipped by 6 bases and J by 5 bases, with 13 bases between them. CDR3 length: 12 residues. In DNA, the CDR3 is TGCAGCGTCGAATCCTGGGAATATGGCTACACCTTC. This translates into CSVESWEYGYTF.

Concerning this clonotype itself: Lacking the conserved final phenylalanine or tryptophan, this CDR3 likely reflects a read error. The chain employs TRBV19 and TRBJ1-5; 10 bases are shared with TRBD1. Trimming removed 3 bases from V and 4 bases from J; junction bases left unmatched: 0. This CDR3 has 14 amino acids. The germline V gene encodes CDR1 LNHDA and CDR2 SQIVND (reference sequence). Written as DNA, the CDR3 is TGTGCCAGTAGTATGGGACAGGGGAATCAGCCCCAGCATTCT. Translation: CASSMGQGNQPQHS.

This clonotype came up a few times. The CDR3 loop reads CSAEDMGNYEQYF. CDR3 nucleotide sequence: TGCAGTGCGGAAGATATGGGGAACTACGAGCAGTACTTC. J is TRBJ2-7 and V is TRBV20-1; no clear D. The CDR3 covers 13 residues. The V gene lost 6 bases and the J gene lost 3 bases, with 15 bases spanning the gap. The germline V gene has CDR1 DFQATT and CDR2 SNEGSKA (reference sequence).

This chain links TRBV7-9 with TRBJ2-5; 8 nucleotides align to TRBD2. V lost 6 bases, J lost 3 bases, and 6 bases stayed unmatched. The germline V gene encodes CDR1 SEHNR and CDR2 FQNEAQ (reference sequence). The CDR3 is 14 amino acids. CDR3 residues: CASSYTSGEETQYF. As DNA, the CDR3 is TGTGCCAGCAGTTATACTAGCGGCGAAGAGACCCAGTACTTC.